Shown below are 31 T cell receptor beta chains from a single sample sequenced in a study of CD4 T cells in relation to SARS-CoV-2 and coronaviruses. The unexposed donors gave CD4+ T cells in about 2011-2018, prior to COVID-19. Isolation of CD4+ T cells took place after 10 days in culture. Sequencing was performed with immunoSEQ multiplex PCR; in TCRdb, only in-frame clones are kept and a portion is missing. The sample comprises approximately 17,000 clones, about 79% of which are singletons, and approximately 10% rests with the top ten. These receptors' targets are unknown. Sequencing was done on a sample of CD4+ T cells from PBMCs, cultured in vitro. Receptors were obtained from a human donor in good health.

This clone appeared a single time. V is TRBV9 and J is TRBJ1-4; TRBD1 agrees at 9 bases. This CDR3 region has 14 residues. J was trimmed by 7 bases and V by 7 bases; bases with no gene match: 8. Germline CDR1 SGDLS, CDR2 YYNGEE. CDR3 sequence (DNA): TGTGCCAGCGCGGCCGGGACAGGGATTGAAAAACTGTTTTTT. Translating it yields CASAAGTGIEKLFF.

The chain is built from TRBV7-9 and TRBJ1-5; TRBD1 matches at 8 bases. After removal of 5 bases from V and 7 bases from J, the junction contained 7 bases not matched to a gene. The CDR3 length is 14 residues. CDR1 and CDR2 (germline): SEHNR, FQNEAQ (reference sequence). The CDR3 DNA reads TGTGCCAGCAGCCAGGGGGCTGATAGGCAGCCCCAGCATTTT. Translation: CASSQGADRQPQHF.

The chain carries TRBV14 and TRBJ2-7; tentatively, D is TRBD1 (6 bases). V gave up 4 bases and J gave up 2 bases, with 15 bases separating them. The CDR3 totals 15 residues. From germline, CDR1 is SGHDN and CDR2 FVKESK. This chain's CDR3 is CASSRYQTGTYEQYF. CDR3 DNA sequence: TGTGCCAGCAGCCGATACCAGACAGGAACCTACGAGCAGTACTTC.

This clone was seen a few times. The V gene is TRBV7-9, the J gene TRBJ2-6, with D perhaps being TRBD1 or TRBD2 (5 bases each). The ends were cut back, 3 bases at V and 1 base at J, with 13 bases in the middle. The length of the CDR3 is 17 residues. Per germline, CDR1 SEHNR and CDR2 FQNEAQ (reference sequence). The CDR3 protein is CASSLRGGKSGANVLTF. CDR3 DNA sequence: TGTGCCAGCAGCTTGAGGGGTGGAAAATCTGGGGCCAACGTCCTGACTTTC.

This rearrangement joins TRBV7-2 to TRBJ2-1; 7 bases are a match to TRBD2. The CDR3 is 21 residues long. CDR1 and CDR2 (germline): SGHTA, FQGNSA. V lost 0 bases, J lost 6 bases, and 23 bases stayed unmatched. In DNA form, the CDR3 reads TGTGCCAGCAGCTTAGCGGTGGCTAGCGGAGTGTTAGGGGCGTTAGGCAATGAGCAGTTCTTC. This codes for CASSLAVASGVLGALGNEQFF.

The chain uses TRBV5-1 and TRBJ2-7; perhaps TRBD1 as D (6 bases). The V end lost 0 bases, the J end lost 6 bases, and 13 bases lay between the germline ends. Germline CDR1 and CDR2: SGHRS and YFSETQ. This CDR3 is 14 amino acids long. The CDR3 DNA is TGCGCCAGCAGCTTGGTAGACAGGCGGAGCGAGCAGTACTTC. This translates into CASSLVDRRSEQYF.

The chain links TRBV18 to TRBJ2-3; D remains unclear. Germline V gene data show CDR1 as KGHSH and CDR2 as LQKENI. Between the trimmed V and J ends, which lost 2 bases and 3 bases, there was a span of 3 bases. The CDR3 runs 12 residues. The CDR3 coding sequence is TGTGCCAGCTCACCATATACAGATACGCAGTATTTT. This encodes CASSPYTDTQYF.

J is TRBJ2-7 and V is TRBV5-4; D remains unclear. The CDR3 runs to 13 residues. V was clipped by 0 bases and J by 3 bases, with 7 bases between them. Germline-derived CDR1 and CDR2 are SGHNT and YYREEE (reference sequence). CDR3 in DNA: TGTGCCAGCAGCTTGGAACAGTTCTACGAGCAGTACTTC. Its translation is CASSLEQFYEQYF.

The chain carries TRBV11-3 and TRBJ2-3, with 14 nucleotides matching TRBD2. Trimming cost V 5 bases and J 2 bases; bases outside gene matches: 9. Germline loops: CDR1 SGHNT, CDR2 YENEEA. The length of the CDR3 is 18 residues. The CDR3 DNA reads as TGTGCCAGCAGCCCCGGACAGGGACTAGCGGGAGTCACAGATACGCAGTATTTT. This codes for CASSPGQGLAGVTDTQYF.

Note on this clone: Relative to the germline gene, one junction end is altered; a read error may explain this. The chain joins TRBV3-1 (or the pseudogene TRBV3-2) to TRBJ2-7, with 7 bases identical to TRBD2. In germline, CDR1 is LGHDT, CDR2 YNNKEL (reference sequence). The CDR3 covers 11 residues. The DNA of the CDR3 is TGTGCCAGCAGCCAGGAGACTAGCAGATCTTTC. Amino acids: CASSQETSRSF.

The chain couples TRBV21-1 to TRBJ1-1. TRBV21-1 is a documented pseudogene. This CDR3 comprises 14 residues. The CDR3 reads CASRWRDVNTEAFF. CDR3 bases: TGTGCCAGCAGGTGGAGGGATGTGAACACTGAAGCTTTCTTT.

In DNA form, the CDR3 reads TGTGCCAGCAGCTTGGCCGGGCAGTCCTACGAGCAGTACTTC. As protein: CASSLAGQSYEQYF. The chain uses TRBV5-4 and TRBJ2-7; D ambiguous. V was pared by 0 bases and J by 1 base, with 8 bases between. This CDR3 comprises 14 residues. The V gene's germline CDR1 is SGHNT and CDR2 YYREEE (reference sequence).

This clone has a single count. The rearrangement joins TRBV19 to TRBJ1-5; 9 positions agree with TRBD1. Looked up from germline, CDR1 is LNHDA and CDR2 is SQIVND (reference sequence). CDR3 length: 13 residues. Trimming cost V 11 bases and J 5 bases; bases outside gene matches: 7. For the CDR3, the DNA is TGTGCCGGATCCGGGACAGGGCATCAGCCCCAGCATTTT. It specifies CAGSGTGHQPQHF.

This clone has just one count. V is TRBV7-2 and J is TRBJ1-5, with a possible D match to TRBD1 (6 bases). The germline V gene has CDR1 SGHTA and CDR2 FQGNSA. The ends were cut back, 8 bases at V and 2 bases at J, with 16 bases in the middle. The CDR3 sequence is 15 residues long. CDR3 coding DNA: TGTGCCAGCTCCCAGGGGACCAACCGCAATCAGCCCCAGCATTTT. It encodes CASSQGTNRNQPQHF.

The V and J genes are TRBV4-3 and TRBJ2-5, with TRBD2 matching over 8 bases. V shed 1 base, J shed 7 bases, and the junction held 17 bases outside the gene matches. The length of the CDR3 is 18 residues. Germline V gives CDR1 LGHNA, CDR2 YSLEER. CDR3 bases: TGCGCCAGCAGCCAAGCTGGCTCTTCCAGCGGGAGAAGAGGGACCCAGTACTTC. The encoded protein is CASSQAGSSSGRRGTQYF.

The genes are TRBV7-9 and TRBJ2-1; TRBD2 aligns across 8 bases. Germline lookup yields CDR1 SEHNR and CDR2 FQNEAQ (reference sequence). The V gene end was trimmed by 5 bases and the J gene end by 10 bases; junction bases not matched to a gene: 13. The CDR3 contains 15 residues. This CDR3 reads CASSHRSSGKGEQFF. The CDR3, as DNA: TGTGCCAGCAGCCATCGTAGTAGCGGGAAAGGGGAGCAGTTCTTC.

The chain uses TRBV7-2 and TRBJ1-5, with D tentatively TRBD1 (5 bases). The germline V gene has CDR1 SGHTA and CDR2 FQGNSA. V was cut by 5 bases and J by 6 bases, with 14 bases left in between. This CDR3 has 14 residues. In DNA, the CDR3 is TGTGCCAGCAGCCTCGTGGGTAGGGGTCAGCCCCAGCATTTT. It specifies CASSLVGRGQPQHF.

Here the CDR3 reads CASRSGNGETQYF. The CDR3 DNA reads as TGTGCCAGCAGAAGCGGGAATGGGGAGACCCAGTACTTC. The genes are TRBV19 and TRBJ2-5, with 7 bases aligning to TRBD2. The CDR3 consists of 13 residues. Germline CDR1 reads LNHDA; CDR2 reads SQIVND (reference sequence). The V and J ends lost 9 bases and 5 bases, in that order; junction bases with no gene match: 9.

The chain carries TRBV5-1 and TRBJ2-5; 12 bases line up with TRBD1. The CDR3 contains 16 residues. V lost 4 bases and J lost 5; bases outside the gene matches: 9. CDR1 SGHRS and CDR2 YFSETQ come from the germline V gene. The CDR3 bases are TGCGCCAGCAGCAGCCCGGGACAGGGGGCTGAGGAGACCCAGTACTTC. Residues: CASSSPGQGAEETQYF.

The chain couples TRBV6-5 to TRBJ1-5, with D hard to call. CDR1 and CDR2 from the germline V gene are MNHEY and SVGAGI. The CDR3 consists of 15 residues. Trimming left V 6 bases short and J 0 bases short, with 12 bases between. The CDR3 here is CASSEMAYSNQPQHF. The CDR3 DNA sequence: TGTGCCAGCAGCGAGATGGCTTATAGCAATCAGCCCCAGCATTTT.

The chain has TRBV29-1 and TRBJ2-3; the match to TRBD1 covers 7 bases. The CDR3 totals 13 residues. Germline CDR1 reads SQVTM; CDR2 reads ANQGSEA. The V segment lost 6 bases and the J segment 1 base; nucleotides outside the gene matches: 4. The CDR3 loop reads CSVAQGGTDTQYF. DNA for the CDR3: TGCAGCGTGGCTCAGGGGGGCACAGATACGCAGTATTTT.

The chain is built from TRBV2 and TRBJ2-5; a weak D match, TRBD2 (6 bases). Trimming took off 7 bases at V and 7 bases at J, with 10 bases between the two ends. Germline V gene lookup returns CDR1 SNHLY and CDR2 FYNNEI. The CDR3 consists of 11 residues. CDR3 nucleotide sequence: TGTGCCAGCAAGGACGGGGGGACCCAGTACTTC. Its protein is CASKDGGTQYF.

This clone appeared a few times. V is TRBV11-3 and J is TRBJ2-1; 10 nucleotides align to TRBD2. The CDR3 runs to 14 residues. Unmatched junction bases numbered 4, after V lost 5 bases and J lost 6 bases. Germline V gene sequence: CDR1 SGHNT, CDR2 YENEEA. CDR3 nucleotide sequence: TGTGCCAGCAGCCCCCGGACTAGCGGCAATGAGCAGTTCTTC. Its translation is CASSPRTSGNEQFF.

The genes are TRBV6-5 and TRBJ2-1; 11 nucleotides align to TRBD2. The CDR3 is made up of 15 amino acids. CDR1 is MNHEY and CDR2 is SVGAGI in the germline V gene. V trimming: 5 bases; J trimming: 8 bases; junction bases outside the gene matches: 8. DNA of the CDR3: TGTGCCAGCAGTCCACCACTAGCGGGAGACCATGAGCAGTTCTTC. Translating it yields CASSPPLAGDHEQFF.

V is TRBV11-2 and J is TRBJ1-1; no firm D call. Germline V gene sequence: CDR1 SGHAT, CDR2 FQNNGV. CDR3 length: 12 amino acids. The CDR3 reads CATRQQNTEAFF. Here the CDR3 DNA reads TGTGCGACGAGACAACAGAACACTGAAGCTTTCTTT.

This sequence joins TRBV4-2 and TRBJ1-5, with 7 bases aligning to TRBD1. The V and J ends lost 4 bases and 6 bases, in that order; junction bases with no gene match: 12. CDR3 length: 16 amino acids. Per the germline V gene, CDR1 is LGHNA and CDR2 is YNFKEQ. In DNA, the CDR3 is TGTGCCAGCAGCCTGGGGACAGCGAACGTTCGTCAGCCCCAGCATTTT. Translated, it gives CASSLGTANVRQPQHF.

The chain recombines TRBV11-2 with TRBJ2-5, with TRBD2 matching over 9 bases. This CDR3 contains 14 residues. Germline trimming cut 5 bases from V and 5 bases from J; bases unmatched to any gene: 6. Germline CDR1 SGHAT, CDR2 FQNNGV. The CDR3 loop reads CASSENSGGETQYF. The CDR3 coding sequence is TGTGCCAGCAGCGAAAATAGCGGGGGTGAGACCCAGTACTTC. The complete variable domain, with remaining parts taken from reference TRBV11-2 and TRBJ2-5, reads EAGVAQSPRYKIIEKRQSVAFWCNPISGHATLYWYQQILGQGPKLLIQFQNNGVVDDSQLPKDRFSAERLKGVDSTLKIQPAKLEDSAVYLCASSENSGGETQYFGPGTRLLVL.

This clone showed up just once. This chain connects TRBV9 to TRBJ2-3; D unresolved. The CDR3 has 14 residues. CDR1 and CDR2 from the germline V gene are SGDLS and YYNGEE. V lost 2 bases and J lost 1, with 8 bases in between. The CDR3 DNA follows: TGTGCCAGCAGCGTCATAACTGGCACAGATACGCAGTATTTT. The encoded protein is CASSVITGTDTQYF. The full variable domain, rest sourced from reference TRBV9 and TRBJ2-3, is DSGVTQTPKHLITATGQRVTLRCSPRSGDLSVYWYQQSLDQGLQFLIQYYNGEERAKGNILERFSAQQFPDLHSELNLSSLELGDSALYFCASSVITGTDTQYFGPGTRLTVL.

The chain recombines TRBV4-1 with TRBJ1-5; 7 bases agree with TRBD1. Germline V CDR1 and CDR2: MGHRA, YSYEKL. CDR3 length: 15 residues. The V segment lost 1 base and the J segment 7 bases; nucleotides outside the gene matches: 7. DNA of the CDR3: TGCGCCAGCAGCCAAGGGGCAGGGGGTAAGCAGCCCCAGCATTTT. Encoded protein: CASSQGAGGKQPQHF.

This clone was found once. This sequence joins TRBV11-2 and TRBJ2-5, with TRBD2 matching over 9 bases. This CDR3 contains 16 residues. The trim removed 5 bases at V and 5 bases at J, leaving 12 bases unmatched. CDR1 is SGHAT and CDR2 is FQNNGV in the germline V gene. CDR3: CASSRLRAGGGETQYF. The CDR3 DNA is TGTGCCAGCAGCCGCCTAAGAGCGGGAGGTGGGGAGACCCAGTACTTC.

V usage is TRBV7-2 and J usage is TRBJ1-2; D call uncertain. The CDR3 is made up of 14 amino acids. Germline values: CDR1 SGHTA, CDR2 FQGNSA. Trimming took 3 bases from V and 2 from J, leaving 10 bases between them. The CDR3 is CASSFALGNYGYTF. The CDR3 DNA reads TGTGCCAGCAGCTTCGCCCTGGGGAACTATGGCTACACCTTC.